These T cell receptor beta chains were read from a single sample in a study of blood T cell repertoires in COVID-19. Data came from immunoSEQ multiplex PCR; TCRdb stores just in-frame clones and leaves some out. Among some 220,000 clones listed, 60% to 85% were seen once. The sequenced sample consisted of peripheral blood. Every receptor here comes from a woman in her sixties or seventies with acute or convalescent COVID-19. Each CDR3 is given with its conserved first and last residue. A D gene is named only where the DNA matches it firmly. Not all rows give a size; the values are once, few, many and, for expanded clones, a class.

cdr3_length: 14; clone_size: NA; d_call: NA; j_call: TRBJ1-6; v_call: TRBV30; cdr3_aa: CAWSTSSYNSPLHF; cdr3_nt: TGTGCCTGGAGTACCAGCTCCTATAATTCACCCCTCCACTTT
cdr3_length: 14; clone_size: NA; d_call: TRBD2; j_call: TRBJ2-1; v_call: TRBV7-2; cdr3_aa: CASSLVQGGNEQFF; cdr3_nt: TGTGCCAGCAGCTTAGTCCAGGGAGGGAATGAGCAGTTCTTC
cdr3_length: 13; clone_size: once; d_call: NA; j_call: TRBJ2-3; v_call: TRBV3-1/TRBV3-2; cdr3_aa: CASSQEYKDTQYF; cdr3_nt: TGTGCCAGCAGCCAAGAATACAAAGATACGCAGTATTTT
cdr3_length: 16; clone_size: NA; d_call: NA; j_call: TRBJ2-2; v_call: TRBV5-4; cdr3_aa: CASSFSSAQNTGELFF; cdr3_nt: TGTGCCAGCAGCTTCTCTAGCGCCCAAAACACCGGGGAGCTGTTTTTT
cdr3_length: 14; clone_size: NA; d_call: TRBD2; j_call: TRBJ2-1; v_call: TRBV10-3; cdr3_aa: CAISPSGVDNEQFF; cdr3_nt: TGTGCCATCAGTCCTAGCGGGGTAGACAATGAGCAGTTCTTC
cdr3_length: 16; clone_size: NA; d_call: TRBD1; j_call: TRBJ1-5; v_call: TRBV19; cdr3_aa: CASSAQDRGTGQPQHF; cdr3_nt: TGTGCCAGTAGTGCCCAGGACAGGGGGACGGGGCAGCCCCAGCATTTT
cdr3_length: 14; clone_size: NA; d_call: NA; j_call: TRBJ2-5; v_call: TRBV25-1; cdr3_aa: CASSEPRESETQYF; cdr3_nt: TGTGCCAGCAGCGAACCTAGGGAGTCCGAGACCCAGTACTTC
cdr3_length: 15; clone_size: NA; d_call: TRBD1; j_call: TRBJ2-2; v_call: TRBV6-5; cdr3_aa: CASSSVDRGIGELFF; cdr3_nt: TGTGCCAGCAGTTCCGTGGACAGGGGAATCGGGGAGCTGTTTTTT
cdr3_length: 13; clone_size: few; d_call: NA; j_call: TRBJ1-1; v_call: TRBV12-3/TRBV12-4; cdr3_aa: CASSFDRNTEAFF; cdr3_nt: TGTGCCAGCAGTTTTGACAGGAACACTGAAGCTTTCTTT
cdr3_length: 15; clone_size: once; d_call: TRBD1; j_call: TRBJ2-2; v_call: TRBV24-1; cdr3_aa: CATSERGRNTGELFF; cdr3_nt: TGTGCCACCAGTGAGAGGGGGCGCAACACCGGGGAGCTGTTTTTT
cdr3_length: 16; clone_size: few; d_call: TRBD2; j_call: TRBJ2-7; v_call: TRBV3-1/TRBV3-2; cdr3_aa: CASSHFPLAGQDEQYF; cdr3_nt: TGTGCCAGCAGCCACTTCCCTCTAGCGGGGCAGGACGAGCAGTACTTC
cdr3_length: 14; clone_size: NA; d_call: TRBD1; j_call: TRBJ1-1; v_call: TRBV13; cdr3_aa: CASSLDRGRTEAFF; cdr3_nt: TGTGCCAGCAGCTTGGACAGGGGGCGGACTGAAGCTTTCTTT
cdr3_length: 14; clone_size: NA; d_call: NA; j_call: TRBJ2-1; v_call: TRBV6-2/TRBV6-3; cdr3_aa: CASSYSMGLGEQFF; cdr3_nt: TGTGCCAGCAGTTACTCAATGGGCCTTGGTGAGCAGTTCTTC
cdr3_length: 15; clone_size: NA; d_call: TRBD2; j_call: TRBJ2-1; v_call: TRBV6-1; cdr3_aa: CASSELAGGRSEQFF; cdr3_nt: TGTGCCAGCAGTGAGCTAGCGGGGGGGCGTTCCGAGCAGTTCTTC
cdr3_length: 16; clone_size: NA; d_call: NA; j_call: TRBJ1-2; v_call: TRBV3-1/TRBV3-2; cdr3_aa: CASSQDGEAGKIGYTF; cdr3_nt: TGTGCCAGCAGCCAAGATGGAGAGGCAGGGAAGATTGGCTACACCTTC
cdr3_length: 13; clone_size: NA; d_call: NA; j_call: TRBJ1-2; v_call: TRBV5-6; cdr3_aa: CASSQGISYGYTF; cdr3_nt: TGTGCCAGCAGCCAGGGTATTAGCTATGGCTACACCTTC
cdr3_length: 13; clone_size: once; d_call: TRBD2; j_call: TRBJ2-5; v_call: TRBV6-5; cdr3_aa: CASEQRGEETQYF; cdr3_nt: TGTGCCAGCGAACAGCGGGGGGAAGAGACCCAGTACTTC
cdr3_length: 13; clone_size: NA; d_call: NA; j_call: TRBJ1-2; v_call: TRBV12-3/TRBV12-4; cdr3_aa: CASTRESNYGYTF; cdr3_nt: TGTGCCAGCACCCGAGAGAGCAACTATGGCTACACCTTC
cdr3_length: 15; clone_size: once; d_call: TRBD2; j_call: TRBJ2-3; v_call: TRBV18; cdr3_aa: CASSPARLATDTQYF; cdr3_nt: TGTGCCAGCTCACCCGCCCGACTAGCCACAGATACGCAGTATTTT
cdr3_length: 16; clone_size: few; d_call: NA; j_call: TRBJ2-5; v_call: TRBV5-1; cdr3_aa: CASSLGYSTLQETQYF; cdr3_nt: TGCGCCAGCAGCTTGGGCTACTCGACTCTGCAAGAGACCCAGTACTTC
cdr3_length: 16; clone_size: NA; d_call: TRBD1; j_call: TRBJ1-5; v_call: TRBV19; cdr3_aa: CASSKDDRGGNQPQHF; cdr3_nt: TGTGCCAGTAGTAAGGATGACAGGGGAGGCAATCAGCCCCAGCATTTT
cdr3_length: 19; clone_size: NA; d_call: TRBD2; j_call: TRBJ2-5; v_call: TRBV6-1; cdr3_aa: CASSEWGDGGGLVRETQYF; cdr3_nt: TGTGCCAGCAGTGAATGGGGAGACGGCGGGGGTCTCGTTAGAGAGACCCAGTACTTC
cdr3_length: 15; clone_size: NA; d_call: TRBD2; j_call: TRBJ2-7; v_call: TRBV6-2/TRBV6-3; cdr3_aa: CASSFLAGGPHEQYF; cdr3_nt: TGTGCCAGCAGTTTTCTAGCGGGGGGTCCCCACGAGCAGTACTTC
cdr3_length: 14; clone_size: NA; d_call: NA; j_call: TRBJ1-1; v_call: TRBV6-1; cdr3_aa: CASSEVGRGTEAFF; cdr3_nt: TGTGCCAGCAGTGAAGTAGGGAGGGGCACTGAAGCTTTCTTT
cdr3_length: 16; clone_size: NA; d_call: NA; j_call: TRBJ1-2; v_call: TRBV2; cdr3_aa: CASSADSQGSLAGYTF; cdr3_nt: TGTGCCAGCAGCGCTGACTCACAGGGTTCTCTCGCAGGCTACACCTTC
cdr3_length: 15; clone_size: NA; d_call: TRBD1; j_call: TRBJ1-6; v_call: TRBV9; cdr3_aa: CASSVSGTGDSPLHF; cdr3_nt: TGTGCCAGCAGCGTAAGTGGGACAGGGGATTCACCCCTCCACTTT
cdr3_length: 13; clone_size: NA; d_call: NA; j_call: TRBJ1-5; v_call: TRBV11-2; cdr3_aa: CASSFQNNQPQHF; cdr3_nt: TGTGCCAGCAGCTTCCAGAACAATCAGCCCCAGCATTTT
cdr3_length: 12; clone_size: NA; d_call: NA; j_call: TRBJ1-4; v_call: TRBV24-1; cdr3_aa: CATSIRGEKLFF; cdr3_nt: TGTGCCACCAGCATCAGGGGCGAAAAACTGTTTTTT
cdr3_length: 13; clone_size: NA; d_call: TRBD2; j_call: TRBJ2-5; v_call: TRBV6-5; cdr3_aa: CASKLAGGETQYF; cdr3_nt: TGTGCCAGCAAGCTAGCGGGGGGAGAGACCCAGTACTTC
cdr3_length: 15; clone_size: NA; d_call: TRBD1; j_call: TRBJ1-1; v_call: TRBV27; cdr3_aa: CASSLLRDRGYEAFF; cdr3_nt: TGTGCCAGCAGTCTTCTCCGGGACAGGGGGTATGAAGCTTTCTTT
cdr3_length: 15; clone_size: once; d_call: NA; j_call: TRBJ2-1; v_call: TRBV11-2; cdr3_aa: CASSLEGGPLNEQFF; cdr3_nt: TGTGCCAGCAGCTTAGAGGGGGGGCCGCTTAATGAGCAGTTCTTC
cdr3_length: 12; clone_size: NA; d_call: TRBD1; j_call: TRBJ2-5; v_call: TRBV2; cdr3_aa: CASSRGQETQYF; cdr3_nt: TGTGCCAGCAGCAGGGGGCAAGAGACCCAGTACTTC
cdr3_length: 15; clone_size: NA; d_call: TRBD2; j_call: TRBJ2-1; v_call: TRBV29-1; cdr3_aa: CSVEVSSGGAYEQFF; cdr3_nt: TGCAGCGTTGAAGTGTCCAGCGGGGGGGCCTATGAGCAGTTCTTC
cdr3_length: 18; clone_size: NA; d_call: NA; j_call: TRBJ1-6; v_call: TRBV4-3; cdr3_aa: CASSLSWRRTAHNSPLHF; cdr3_nt: TGCGCCAGCAGCCTCTCCTGGAGGAGGACAGCTCATAATTCACCCCTCCACTTT
cdr3_length: 15; clone_size: NA; d_call: NA; j_call: TRBJ2-2; v_call: TRBV5-1; cdr3_aa: CASSPQGHGGGELFF; cdr3_nt: TGCGCCAGCAGCCCACAGGGGCACGGGGGCGGGGAGCTGTTTTTT
cdr3_length: 16; clone_size: NA; d_call: TRBD2; j_call: TRBJ2-1; v_call: TRBV7-2; cdr3_aa: CASSTRTSGVYNEQFF; cdr3_nt: TGTGCCAGCAGCACGAGAACTAGCGGGGTATACAATGAGCAGTTCTTC
cdr3_length: 13; clone_size: NA; d_call: NA; j_call: TRBJ1-6; v_call: TRBV27; cdr3_aa: CASSSLRSSPLHF; cdr3_nt: TGTGCCAGCAGTTCCCTGAGGAGTTCACCCCTCCACTTT
cdr3_length: 15; clone_size: many; d_call: NA; j_call: TRBJ1-6; v_call: TRBV5-6; cdr3_aa: CASSLGGVSSSPLHF; cdr3_nt: TGTGCCAGCAGCTTGGGGGGGGTTTCGAGTTCACCCCTCCACTTT
cdr3_length: 16; clone_size: NA; d_call: TRBD1; j_call: TRBJ1-2; v_call: TRBV3-1/TRBV3-2; cdr3_aa: CASSQAQGGTGYGYTF; cdr3_nt: TGTGCCAGCAGCCAAGCCCAGGGGGGGACAGGCTATGGCTACACCTTC
cdr3_length: 23; clone_size: once; d_call: NA; j_call: TRBJ2-1; v_call: TRBV21-1; cdr3_aa: CASSKKRGWRGTGATISYNEQFF; cdr3_nt: TGTGCCAGCAGCAAAAAGAGAGGTTGGCGCGGGACAGGGGCAACTATTTCCTACAATGAGCAGTTCTTC
cdr3_length: 13; clone_size: few; d_call: NA; j_call: TRBJ1-2; v_call: TRBV6-6; cdr3_aa: CASRETRNYGYTF; cdr3_nt: TGTGCCAGCAGAGAGACAAGAAACTATGGCTACACCTTC
cdr3_length: 14; clone_size: NA; d_call: NA; j_call: TRBJ1-5; v_call: TRBV19; cdr3_aa: CASREVAGNQPQHF; cdr3_nt: TGTGCCAGTAGGGAGGTTGCGGGCAATCAGCCCCAGCATTTT
cdr3_length: 13; clone_size: NA; d_call: NA; j_call: TRBJ2-5; v_call: TRBV12-3/TRBV12-4; cdr3_aa: CASREDPRETQYF; cdr3_nt: TGTGCCAGCAGGGAGGACCCCCGGGAGACCCAGTACTTC
cdr3_length: 16; clone_size: NA; d_call: TRBD1; j_call: TRBJ1-5; v_call: TRBV6-6; cdr3_aa: CASSYPTGGKGQPQHF; cdr3_nt: TGTGCCAGCAGTTACCCGACAGGGGGTAAGGGGCAGCCCCAGCATTTT
cdr3_length: 19; clone_size: NA; d_call: TRBD1; j_call: TRBJ2-4; v_call: TRBV5-5; cdr3_aa: CASSLAPPSGTGPGNIQYF; cdr3_nt: TGTGCCAGCAGCTTGGCCCCTCCCTCCGGGACAGGGCCGGGAAACATTCAGTACTTC
cdr3_length: 16; clone_size: NA; d_call: TRBD2; j_call: TRBJ2-2; v_call: TRBV7-2; cdr3_aa: CASSLLAGLGTGELFF; cdr3_nt: TGTGCCAGCAGCTTACTAGCGGGGCTCGGGACCGGGGAGCTGTTTTTT
cdr3_length: 13; clone_size: few; d_call: NA; j_call: TRBJ2-7; v_call: TRBV7-2; cdr3_aa: CASQQVSSYEQYF; cdr3_nt: TGTGCCAGCCAACAGGTCTCCTCCTACGAGCAGTACTTC
cdr3_length: 16; clone_size: NA; d_call: TRBD1; j_call: TRBJ1-2; v_call: TRBV24-1; cdr3_aa: CATSDLQTGGRRSYTF; cdr3_nt: TGTGCCACCAGTGATTTGCAGACAGGGGGCCGACGTAGCTACACCTTC
cdr3_length: 15; clone_size: NA; d_call: NA; j_call: TRBJ1-1; v_call: TRBV2; cdr3_aa: CASSQSGAGNTEAFF; cdr3_nt: TGTGCCAGCAGTCAATCAGGGGCAGGGAACACTGAAGCTTTCTTT
cdr3_length: 16; clone_size: NA; d_call: TRBD2; j_call: TRBJ2-3; v_call: TRBV4-1; cdr3_aa: CASSQGTSGVRDTQYF; cdr3_nt: TGCGCCAGCAGCCAAGGAACTAGCGGGGTTAGAGATACGCAGTATTTT
cdr3_length: 15; clone_size: NA; d_call: TRBD1; j_call: TRBJ1-4; v_call: TRBV2; cdr3_aa: CASSVLGQSNEKLFF; cdr3_nt: TGTGCCAGCAGTGTACTGGGACAGAGTAATGAAAAACTGTTTTTT
cdr3_length: 13; clone_size: NA; d_call: NA; j_call: TRBJ2-4; v_call: TRBV20-1; cdr3_aa: CSASSGLKNIQYF; cdr3_nt: TGCAGTGCTAGTTCAGGATTGAAAAACATTCAGTACTTC
cdr3_length: 14; clone_size: few; d_call: NA; j_call: TRBJ1-4; v_call: TRBV14; cdr3_aa: CASSQASSLQKLFF; cdr3_nt: TGTGCCAGCAGCCAAGCGAGTTCCCTACAGAAACTGTTTTTT
cdr3_length: 13; clone_size: NA; d_call: NA; j_call: TRBJ2-7; v_call: TRBV10-2; cdr3_aa: CASTWRSSYEQYF; cdr3_nt: TGCGCCAGCACGTGGAGAAGCTCCTACGAGCAGTACTTC
cdr3_length: 15; clone_size: NA; d_call: TRBD1; j_call: TRBJ1-5; v_call: TRBV7-2; cdr3_aa: CASSLGGQGAQPQHF; cdr3_nt: TGTGCCAGCAGCTTAGGGGGACAGGGGGCTCAGCCCCAGCATTTT